The present TCR beta chain was sequenced within a study of cytomegalovirus exposure and HLA in healthy donors. The overall study: Drawn from HLA-typed donors, 83 million or so unique TCRs were held in an early data release. General study findings and limits: A link between a missense DCLRE1C variant and TCR beta V- and J-gene trimming emerged from a later analysis. There were several of the most significant clusters that appeared linked to common viral pathogens in a later analysis.

Note on this clone: Its antigen remains unknown. Germline is not matched at one junction end, which may reflect a read error.

A multiplex PCR was run with 60 Vbeta primers and 13 Jbeta primers. Produced via immunoSEQ multiplex PCR; TCRdb's table is partial and in-frame only. The sample carries approximately 90,000 clones, roughly 76% recorded once. This CDR3 has 17 residues. Germline V lookup: CDR1 LGHNA, CDR2 YSLEER. Donors were nominally healthy when sampled, though unrecorded immune exposures were likely. The chain has TRBV4-3 and TRBJ1-3, with unresolved D. This sequence was found in a male donor in good health and CMV-seronegative. Sequences were obtained from PBMCs. This CDR3 is CAGSQDGGLLAGNTIYF. In nucleotides, the CDR3 is TGCGCCGGCAGCCAAGATGGAGGGCTTCTGGCTGGAAACACCATATATTTT.